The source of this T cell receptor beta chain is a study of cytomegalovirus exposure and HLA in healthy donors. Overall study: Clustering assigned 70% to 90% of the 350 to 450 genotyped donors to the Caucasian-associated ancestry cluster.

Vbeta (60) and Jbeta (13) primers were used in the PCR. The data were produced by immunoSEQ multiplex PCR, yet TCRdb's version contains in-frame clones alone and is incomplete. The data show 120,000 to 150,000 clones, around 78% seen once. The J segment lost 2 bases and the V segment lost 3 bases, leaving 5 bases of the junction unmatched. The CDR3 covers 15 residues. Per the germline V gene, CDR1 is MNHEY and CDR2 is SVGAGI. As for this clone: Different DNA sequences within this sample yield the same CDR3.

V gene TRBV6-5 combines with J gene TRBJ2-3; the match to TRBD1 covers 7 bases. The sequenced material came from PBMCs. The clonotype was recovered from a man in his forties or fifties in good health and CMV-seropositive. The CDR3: CASSYTGALTDTQYF. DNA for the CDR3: TGTGCCAGCAGTTATACAGGGGCCCTCACAGATACGCAGTATTTT.